This TCR beta chain was obtained from a study of T cell repertoires in cytomegalovirus infection. Study summary: The public TCR beta signatures pointed to both CMV infection and matching HLA type.

One entry per CDR3 protein, called by TCRdb with MiXCR from the reads. The table lists approximately 770,000 distinct CDR3 sequences, about 28% of them singletons. About this clonotype: Its antigen is unknown.

With V trimmed by 3 bases and J by 4 bases, 6 bases remained unmatched. This CDR3 is built from 14 residues. This TCR came from a human donor in good health (CMV status not recorded). Some clones in this sample may be carry-over from other donors' samples. Sequenced here: cultured CD8+ T cells from PBMCs, sampled from culture after CMV antigen stimulation. The chain carries TRBV12-3 or TRBV12-4 and TRBJ2-7; TRBD1 aligns across 7 bases. This CDR3 is CASSFAGTAYEQYF. CDR3 bases: TGTGCCAGCAGTTTCGCAGGGACAGCTTACGAGCAGTACTTC.